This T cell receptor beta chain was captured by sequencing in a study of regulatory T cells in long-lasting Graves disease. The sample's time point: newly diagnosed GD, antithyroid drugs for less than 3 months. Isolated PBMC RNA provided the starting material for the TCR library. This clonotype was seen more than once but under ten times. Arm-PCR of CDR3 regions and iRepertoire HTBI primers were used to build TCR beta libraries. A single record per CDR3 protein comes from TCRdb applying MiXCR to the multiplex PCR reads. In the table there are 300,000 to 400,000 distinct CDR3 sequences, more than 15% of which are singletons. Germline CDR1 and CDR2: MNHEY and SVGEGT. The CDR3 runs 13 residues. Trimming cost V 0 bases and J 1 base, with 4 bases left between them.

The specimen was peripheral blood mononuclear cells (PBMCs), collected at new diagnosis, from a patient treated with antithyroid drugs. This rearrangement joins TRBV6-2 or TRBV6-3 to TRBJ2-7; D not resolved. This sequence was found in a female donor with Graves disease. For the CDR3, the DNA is TGTGCCAGCAGTTACTCGTGGTCCTACGAGCAGTACTTC. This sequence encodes CASSYSWSYEQYF.